One sample yielded the 19 T cell receptor beta chains listed below, sequenced in a study of breast tumors, draining lymph nodes, adjacent tissues. TCRdb ran MiXCR on the multiplex PCR reads and lists one entry per CDR3 protein. The sample contains 200,000 or so distinct CDR3 sequences, about 32% of which appear only once. Breast cancer patients provided tissue from their axillary draining lymph nodes. Sequencing input: axillary lymph node tissue. These receptor sequences come from a female donor with breast cancer. Some clones in this sample may be carry-over from other donors' samples.

Many counts were recorded for this clonotype. The chain joins TRBV7-9 to TRBJ2-7, with 9 positions matching TRBD1. Germline V gene data show CDR1 as SEHNR and CDR2 as FQNEAQ (reference sequence). This CDR3 region has 14 residues. V lost 4 bases, J lost 5 bases, and 6 bases stayed unmatched. CDR3 DNA sequence: TGTGCCAGCAGCTACGGACAGGGGTACAACGAGCAGTACTTC. It encodes CASSYGQGYNEQYF.

Many counts were recorded for this clonotype. CDR3 protein: CSAPPRGTVTSGGGGANVLTF. CDR3 coding DNA: TGCAGTGCTCCCCCCAGAGGGACAGTTACTAGCGGGGGAGGAGGGGCCAACGTCCTGACTTTC. This chain links TRBV20-1 with TRBJ2-6; 11 nucleotides line up with TRBD2. Per germline, CDR1 DFQATT and CDR2 SNEGSKA (reference sequence). The CDR3 covers 21 residues. V lost 5 bases and J lost 4; bases outside the gene matches: 22.

This clonotype appeared many times. The gene calls are TRBV10-3 and TRBJ2-5; 10 bases are shared with TRBD2. J gave up 5 bases and V 0 bases, and 6 bases lay outside the gene matches. The CDR3 is made up of 16 amino acids. CDR1 is ENHRY, CDR2 SYGVKD, per germline. The CDR3 reads CAISESLAGYGETQYF. CDR3 nucleotides: TGTGCCATCAGTGAGTCACTAGCGGGGTATGGGGAGACCCAGTACTTC.

The chain has TRBV29-1 and TRBJ1-4, with no clear D. This CDR3 region has 13 residues. Germline loops: CDR1 SQVTM, CDR2 ANQGSEA. V lost 8 bases and J lost 5, with 15 bases in between. Here the CDR3 DNA reads TGCAGCTTTCTGGGGTCCACAAATGAAAAACTGTTTTTT. Translated: CSFLGSTNEKLFF.

As to this clonotype: Germline and junction disagree at one end, which may indicate a read error. The chain employs TRBV9 and TRBJ2-3; 8 bases are a match to TRBD1. Per germline, CDR1 SGDLS and CDR2 YYNGEE. The CDR3 runs to 15 residues. CDR3 nucleotides: TGTGCCAGCAGCCCCCTACAGGGGGGCCTCGATACGCCGTATTTT. The encoded protein is CASSPLQGGLDTPYF.

The sample holds many counts of this clonotype. The V gene is TRBV2, the J gene TRBJ1-3; 7 nucleotides line up with TRBD1. The germline CDR1 and CDR2 sequences are SNHLY and FYNNEI. CDR3 length: 13 residues. V gave up 4 bases and J gave up 5 bases; unmatched junction bases: 2. CDR3 in DNA: TGTGCCAGCAGTGTGACAGGGAGAAACACCATATATTTT. Its translation: CASSVTGRNTIYF.

This clonotype was counted many times. The chain carries TRBV6-5 and TRBJ2-2; D is undetermined. The CDR3 spans 12 residues. Germline CDR1 reads MNHEY; CDR2 reads SVGAGI. The ends were cut back, 8 bases at V and 6 bases at J, with 10 bases in the middle. The DNA of the CDR3 is TGTGCCAGCGCCCAGGACCCCGGGGAGCTGTTTTTT. Translation gives CASAQDPGELFF.

In this sample, this clonotype turned up many times. V and J are TRBV20-1 and TRBJ2-1; TRBD2 aligns across 7 bases. V was clipped by 4 bases and J by 8 bases; unmatched bases: 14. Per germline, CDR1 DFQATT and CDR2 SNEGSKA (reference sequence). The CDR3 is 15 residues long. CDR3 region: CSATGRDGPGDEQFF. In DNA form, the CDR3 reads TGCAGTGCTACGGGGAGGGATGGGCCCGGGGATGAGCAGTTCTTC.

About this clonotype: Given a much more abundant clone one base away, this may be a read error. The V and J genes are TRBV20-1 and TRBJ1-2; tentative D call: TRBD1 (5 bases). The CDR3 contains 14 residues. Germline CDR1 reads DFQATT; CDR2 reads SNEGSKA (reference sequence). The CDR3 loop reads CGARGLLRGYGYTF. The CDR3 DNA sequence: TGCGGTGCTAGAGGGCTACTAAGGGGCTATGGCTACACCTTC.

V usage is TRBV24-1 and J usage is TRBJ2-7; D is tentatively TRBD1 or TRBD2 (6 bases each). The V gene's germline CDR1 is KGHDR and CDR2 SFDVKD. This CDR3 comprises 20 residues. Trimming removed 4 bases from V and 3 bases from J, with 30 bases in between. This CDR3 is CATSDRYRDVSIKGGYEQYV. The CDR3 DNA follows: TGTGCCACCAGTGACCGGTACAGGGATGTGTCCATTAAGGGGGGCTACGAGCAGTACGTC.

This clonotype was detected a few times. The chain links TRBV6-5 to TRBJ2-3; 7 positions agree with TRBD2. V lost 5 bases and J lost 5; bases outside the gene matches: 16. This CDR3 spans 17 amino acids. Germline V lookup: CDR1 MNHEY, CDR2 SVGAGI. The CDR3 sequence: CASSPYLGGGEGDTQYF. CDR3 bases: TGTGCCAGCAGTCCCTATTTGGGCGGCGGGGAGGGAGATACGCAGTATTTT.

V gene TRBV25-1 combines with J gene TRBJ2-2, with 8 nucleotides matching TRBD1. Germline V gives CDR1 MGHDK, CDR2 SYGVNS. The CDR3 runs to 13 residues. V lost 7 bases to trimming and J lost 6 bases; unmatched junction nucleotides: 4. CDR3 coding DNA: TGTGCCAGCAAAGACAGGGGCCCCGGGGAGCTGTTTTTT. This codes for CASKDRGPGELFF.

There are many counts of this clonotype. The chain carries TRBV9 and TRBJ1-2, with D uncertain. The V end was cut by 7 bases, the J end by 8 bases, with 12 bases between. The CDR3 sequence is 11 residues long. CDR1 and CDR2 (germline): SGDLS, YYNGEE. The CDR3 sequence is CASSRAKGYTF. DNA of the CDR3: TGTGCCAGCTCGCGGGCCAAGGGCTACACCTTC.

The rearrangement links TRBV20-1 to TRBJ1-6; 9 positions agree with TRBD1. CDR3 size: 16 residues. Germline V gives CDR1 DFQATT, CDR2 SNEGSKA (reference sequence). After removal of 0 bases from V and 5 bases from J, the junction contained 5 bases not matched to a gene. Here the CDR3 reads CSARDLRTGDNSPLHF. The CDR3 nucleotides read TGCAGTGCTAGAGATCTCAGGACAGGGGATAATTCACCCCTCCACTTT.

In this sample, this clonotype turned up a few times. The chain carries TRBV18 and TRBJ2-1, with 13 bases lining up with TRBD2. Trimming at V came to 3 bases and at J to 3 bases, leaving 2 bases not matched to a gene. The length of the CDR3 is 16 residues. Germline assignment: CDR1 KGHSH and CDR2 LQKENI. The CDR3 sequence: CASSPGTSGDYNEQFF. The CDR3 region has the DNA TGTGCCAGCTCACCCGGGACTAGCGGGGACTACAATGAGCAGTTCTTC.

This clonotype was seen ten or more times. The chain carries TRBV10-2 and TRBJ2-1; weak D call: TRBD1 (6 bases). There are 13 residues in the CDR3. In germline, CDR1 is WSHSY, CDR2 SAAADI. V lost 5 bases and J 6 bases, leaving 11 bases between the germline ends. CDR3 sequence: CASSLSQGNEQFF. The CDR3 coding sequence is TGCGCCAGCAGTTTATCACAGGGCAATGAGCAGTTCTTC.

A word on this clonotype: This could be a read error, since a much larger clone is one nucleotide away. The CDR3: CATSDPTAHEQYF. The CDR3 nucleotides read TGTGCCACCAGTGACCCCACGGCCCACGAGCAGTACTTC. The rearrangement joins TRBV24-1 to TRBJ2-7; unclear D gene. The CDR3 covers 13 residues. The germline CDR1 and CDR2 sequences are KGHDR and SFDVKD. Trimming shortened V by 4 bases and J by 5 bases, and 11 bases separated the two germline ends.

To note about this clonotype: Because it lacks the conserved phenylalanine or tryptophan at the end, this CDR3 is likely a read error. The chain carries TRBV10-3 and TRBJ2-7; 12 bases are a match to TRBD2. CDR1 is ENHRY, CDR2 SYGVKD, per germline. The CDR3 covers 14 residues. Losses at the gene ends were 10 bases for V and 4 bases for J; bases not matched to a gene: 8. Written as DNA, the CDR3 is TGTGCCAGCAACTCCGGGACTAGCGGGTACGAGCAGTACCTC. It yields the protein CASNSGTSGYEQYL.

Worth noting for this clonotype: The junction shows a germline mismatch at one end, possibly a read error. This chain links TRBV6-5 with TRBJ2-5; perhaps TRBD2 as D (6 bases). This CDR3 has 13 residues. Germline V gives CDR1 MNHEY, CDR2 SVGAGI. In nucleotides, the CDR3 is TGTGCCAGCAGTCACTCGAGGGGAGGGACCCAGTACTTC. Its translation is CASSHSRGGTQYF.